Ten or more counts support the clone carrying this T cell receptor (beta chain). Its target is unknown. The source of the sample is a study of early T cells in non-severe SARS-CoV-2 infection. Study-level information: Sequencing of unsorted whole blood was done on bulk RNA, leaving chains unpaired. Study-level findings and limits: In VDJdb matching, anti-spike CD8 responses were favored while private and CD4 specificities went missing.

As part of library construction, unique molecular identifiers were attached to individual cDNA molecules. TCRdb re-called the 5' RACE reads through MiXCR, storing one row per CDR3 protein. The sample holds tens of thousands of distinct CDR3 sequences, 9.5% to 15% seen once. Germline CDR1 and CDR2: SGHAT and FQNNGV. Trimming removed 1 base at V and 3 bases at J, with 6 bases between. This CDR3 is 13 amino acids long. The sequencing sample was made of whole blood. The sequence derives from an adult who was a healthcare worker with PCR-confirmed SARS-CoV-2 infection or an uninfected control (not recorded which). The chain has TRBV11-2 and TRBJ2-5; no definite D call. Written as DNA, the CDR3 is TGTGCCAGCAGCTTAGGAGAGAAAGAGACCCAGTACTTC. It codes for CASSLGEKETQYF.